The 9 T cell receptor beta chains reported below all come from one sample, sequenced in a study of blood T cell repertoires in COVID-19. Some clones are missing from TCRdb's copy, which holds only in-frame ones; the method was immunoSEQ multiplex PCR. The data contain roughly 280,000 clones, under 90% of them singletons. The material sequenced was peripheral blood. These receptors were obtained from a man aged 45 to 65 with acute or convalescent COVID-19.

The chain joins TRBV10-3 to TRBJ1-1; 8 nucleotides align to TRBD1. Germline V gene sequence: CDR1 ENHRY, CDR2 SYGVKD. V gave up 6 bases and J gave up 1 base; unmatched junction bases: 7. The CDR3 has 15 residues. The CDR3 sequence: CAIRNGQGRNTEAFF. The CDR3 bases are TGTGCCATCAGAAACGGACAGGGAAGGAACACTGAAGCTTTCTTT.

This clone showed up just once. The V and J genes are TRBV15 and TRBJ2-1; a possible D gene is TRBD1 (5 bases). This CDR3 has 16 amino acids. The germline V and J ends were trimmed by 0 bases and 3 bases, with 12 bases remaining between them. Germline V gene sequence: CDR1 LNHNV, CDR2 YYDKDF (reference sequence). The CDR3 reads CATSRDWQGIYNEQFF. CDR3 sequence (DNA): TGTGCCACCAGCAGAGATTGGCAGGGTATCTACAATGAGCAGTTCTTC.

The chain carries TRBV11-2 and TRBJ2-2; D is unresolved. CDR3 size: 13 residues. CDR1 and CDR2 from the germline V gene are SGHAT and FQNNGV. Trimming shortened V by 6 bases and J by 5 bases, and 10 bases separated the two germline ends. The CDR3 loop reads CASSRDITGELFF. The CDR3 coding sequence is TGTGCCAGCAGTCGTGACATTACCGGGGAGCTGTTTTTT.

The CDR3 sequence: CASSVDGGRGYTF. The DNA for the CDR3 is TGCGCCAGCAGCGTAGACGGCGGTAGGGGCTACACCTTC. The chain links TRBV5-1 to TRBJ1-2; D not resolved. There are 13 residues in the CDR3. Trimming cost V 4 bases and J 8 bases, with 15 bases left between them. Germline-derived CDR1 and CDR2 are SGHRS and YFSETQ.

CDR3 loop: CASSLVGSGGEQYF. The CDR3 DNA sequence: TGTGCCAGCAGTTTAGTGGGGTCGGGGGGCGAGCAGTACTTC. The rearrangement uses TRBV27 and TRBJ2-7; 7 bases line up with TRBD2. The germline CDR1 and CDR2 sequences are MNHEY and SMNVEV (reference sequence). V was clipped by 2 bases and J by 6 bases; unmatched bases: 7. CDR3 length equals 14 residues.

V usage is TRBV30 and J usage is TRBJ1-5, with TRBD1 matching 8 bases. J gave up 2 bases and V 0 bases, and 3 bases lay outside the gene matches. The CDR3 is made up of 15 amino acids. Germline CDR1 GTSNPN, CDR2 SVGIG (reference sequence). The DNA for the CDR3 is TGTGCCTGGAGTGTAGGGACAGGAGGCAATCAGCCCCAGCATTTT. It yields the protein CAWSVGTGGNQPQHF.

The genes are TRBV3-1 (or the pseudogene TRBV3-2) and TRBJ1-2; possible D gene TRBD1, 5 bases. V lost 1 base to trimming and J lost 3 bases, with 9 bases between them. CDR1 and CDR2 from the germline V gene are LGHDT and YNNKEL (reference sequence). This CDR3 is built from 14 residues. DNA for the CDR3: TGTGCCAGCAGCCAAGGGTGGGGCGACTATGGCTACACCTTC. It translates to CASSQGWGDYGYTF.

On this clone itself: Sequence at one end of the junction differs from germline and may be a read error. The rearrangement links TRBV7-7 to TRBJ2-5; D perhaps matches TRBD1 (6 bases). The CDR3 spans 14 residues. Germline loops: CDR1 SSHAT, CDR2 FNYEAQ (reference sequence). The CDR3 region is CASSSRGTGETQYF. DNA of the CDR3: TGTGCTAGCAGCTCCCGGGGCACAGGGGAGACCCAGTACTTC.

V is TRBV11-3 and J is TRBJ2-5; D remains ambiguous. Germline V gene sequence: CDR1 SGHNT, CDR2 YENEEA. Trimming left V 3 bases short and J 2 bases short, with 7 bases between. This CDR3 spans 13 amino acids. The CDR3 DNA follows: TGTGCCAGCAGCTTGGGCTCACAAGAGACCCAGTACTTC. It encodes CASSLGSQETQYF. The complete variable domain, with remaining parts taken from reference TRBV11-3 and TRBJ2-5, reads EAGVVQSPRYKIIEKKQPVAFWCNPISGHNTLYWYLQNLGQGPELLIRYENEEAVDDSQLPKDRFSAERLKGVDSTLKIQPAELGDSAVYLCASSLGSQETQYFGPGTRLLVL.